The clone carrying this T cell receptor (beta chain) came up a few times. The V end lost 5 bases, the J end lost 4 bases, and 23 bases lay between the germline ends. Germline V gives CDR1 SGHTA, CDR2 FQGNSA. This CDR3 is built from 17 residues. This specimen comes from a study of T-cell memory formation after mild COVID-19. 5'RACE with constant-segment primers built TCRalpha and TCRbeta cDNA libraries with UMIs. TCRdb re-derived calls from the 5' RACE reads in MiXCR, one entry per CDR3 protein. The table shows 250,000 to 300,000 distinct CDR3 sequences, with around 17% occurring only once. The chain joins TRBV7-2 to TRBJ1-2; D possibly corresponds to TRBD1 (5 bases). This sequence originates from a man younger than 35 who had mild COVID-19 (a few samples of this study predate the infection). Cell type and time point are not known. Sequenced material: PBMCs or a T cell subset sorted from them (not recorded which). CDR3 amino acids: CASSPRGGAALGYGYTF. The DNA for the CDR3 is TGTGCCAGCAGCCCCCGGGGAGGGGCGGCCTTAGGCTATGGCTACACCTTC.